A selection of T cell receptor beta chains follows, all from one sample in a study of T cell changes during pregnancy in multiple sclerosis. TCRdb keeps only in-frame clones here, not all; method: immunoSEQ multiplex PCR. The repertoire holds about 31,000 clones, with around 91% as singletons. The sample consisted of CD8+ T cells from peripheral blood mononuclear cells, taken in the second trimester of pregnancy. These receptor sequences come from a female donor with multiple sclerosis, enrolled in a pregnancy study. CDR3s include the opening cysteine and the closing phenylalanine or tryptophan. D genes are given only for firm matches. A clone size is listed for some rows: how often the clone was seen (once, few, many), or a class if it is expanded.

CDR3nt	CDR3aa	v_gene	j_gene	abundance	d_gene
TGTGCCAGCAGTGAAGGGGAGTACAATGAGCAGTTCTTC	CASSEGEYNEQFF	TRBV6-1	TRBJ2-1	few	NA
TGTGCCAGCAGCCGGGCGGGAAGCTCCTACAATGAGCAGTTCTTC	CASSRAGSSYNEQFF	TRBV7-6	TRBJ2-1	NA	NA
TGTGCCAGCAGCGGGGATACTAGCGCCAGCACCTACAATGATCAGTTCTTC	CASSGDTSASTYNDQFF	TRBV5-4	TRBJ2-1	NA	TRBD2
TGTGCCAGCAGCCCCACCGGGAGCGCCTACGAGCAGTACTTC	CASSPTGSAYEQYF	TRBV7-3	TRBJ2-7	NA	NA
TGTGCCAGCAGTCAACGACAGGGCGGGAATTCACCCCTCCACTTT	CASSQRQGGNSPLHF	TRBV6-6	TRBJ1-6	NA	TRBD1
TGTGCCTGGGCCATGGGGACTGCCTATGGCTACACCTTC	CAWAMGTAYGYTF	TRBV30	TRBJ1-2	NA	NA
TGTGCCAGCTCACTGGATACAGGGGACGAGCAGTACTTC	CASSLDTGDEQYF	TRBV18	TRBJ2-7	NA	TRBD1
TGTGCCAGCTCACCCCTCGAGCGGGAGCCCTACAATGAGCAGTTCTTC	CASSPLEREPYNEQFF	TRBV18	TRBJ2-1	NA	TRBD2
TGTGCCAGTAGTACGCAGTGGGGGCGACATCGGCCCCAGCATTTT	CASSTQWGRHRPQHF	TRBV19	TRBJ1-5	NA	NA
TGTGCCAGCAGTGACTCGACTAGCGGGAGCTACAATGAGCAGTTCTTC	CASSDSTSGSYNEQFF	TRBV6-4	TRBJ2-1	many	TRBD2
TGTGCCAGTAGTATAGGGAGGGACAGGGGGCATGGCTACACCTTC	CASSIGRDRGHGYTF	TRBV19	TRBJ1-2	NA	TRBD1
TGCGCCAGCAGCCAAGAAGAGGATTTGAACACTGAAGCTTTCTTT	CASSQEEDLNTEAFF	TRBV4-1	TRBJ1-1	NA	NA
TGTGCCAGCAGCGCTTTCGCGGGCAGTTACAATGAGCAGTTCTTC	CASSAFAGSYNEQFF	TRBV7-8	TRBJ2-1	NA	NA
TGTGCCAGTAGTATAAAGCATTCCTACGAGCAGTACTTC	CASSIKHSYEQYF	TRBV19	TRBJ2-7	NA	NA
TGTGCCAGCCGTACGGTTGTCTACGAGCAGTACTTC	CASRTVVYEQYF	TRBV2	TRBJ2-7	NA	NA
TGTGCCAGCTGTTCAGGACAGGGCCGGGGAGAGACCCAGTACTTC	CASCSGQGRGETQYF	TRBV28	TRBJ2-5	NA	TRBD1
TGTGCCAGCAGCTTAGAGGCGGGAGAGGCCGTGACCCAGTACTTC	CASSLEAGEAVTQYF	TRBV7-6	TRBJ2-5	NA	TRBD2
TGCGCCAGCAGTCGTTTTGTGGGACAGGCAACGACAACCTACGAGCAGTACTTC	CASSRFVGQATTTYEQYF	TRBV10-1	TRBJ2-7	NA	TRBD1
TGTGCCAGCAGCTTGACAGGGGATCAGCCCCAGCATTTT	CASSLTGDQPQHF	TRBV7-9	TRBJ1-5	many	TRBD1
TGTGCCAGCAGTTTCCGGACTAGCGGCTTCTACAATGAGCAGTTCTTC	CASSFRTSGFYNEQFF	TRBV28	TRBJ2-1	NA	TRBD2
TGTGCCAGCAGCCCGTACAGGGAATCCGCCGAGCAGTACTTC	CASSPYRESAEQYF	TRBV7-8	TRBJ2-7	NA	NA
TGTGCCAGCAGCTTAATGGGCCCCGGGGGAGACTATGGCTACACCTTC	CASSLMGPGGDYGYTF	TRBV7-9	TRBJ1-2	NA	NA
TGTGCCAGCAGCTTAGGCCCACTAGGACGGGTCAATGAGCAGTTCTTC	CASSLGPLGRVNEQFF	TRBV7-6	TRBJ2-1	NA	NA
TGTGCCAGCAGCTTGGAGGGCGGGAGGGCCAACGGAAACATTCAGTACTTC	CASSLEGGRANGNIQYF	TRBV5-4	TRBJ2-4	NA	TRBD2